These 30 T cell receptor beta chains were sequenced from one sample in a study of identical twins' blood T cells. MiXCR was run by TCRdb on the 5' RACE reads, yielding one entry per CDR3 protein. The repertoire includes 300,000 to 400,000 distinct CDR3 sequences, roughly 31% of them detected once, and 6.1% sits in the top ten. The sequenced sample consisted of PBMCs. The receptors come from a woman aged 18-49 years in good health.

This clonotype was picked up a small number of times. CDR3 residues: CATSTGTTSGETQYF. The CDR3 DNA follows: TGTGCCACCTCTACCGGGACAACCTCGGGAGAGACCCAGTACTTC. J is TRBJ2-5 and V is TRBV24-1, with a weak D call TRBD1 (6 bases). Germline loops: CDR1 KGHDR, CDR2 SFDVKD. Trimming took 9 bases from V and 4 from J, leaving 20 bases between them. This CDR3 comprises 15 residues.

The chain combines TRBV20-1 with TRBJ2-7; D ambiguous. From germline, CDR1 is DFQATT and CDR2 SNEGSKA (reference sequence). V lost 0 bases and J 3 bases, leaving 12 bases between the germline ends. This CDR3 spans 14 amino acids. The DNA for the CDR3 is TGCAGTGCTAGAGAGTCCGGTAGGGTCTACGAGCAGTACTTC. This codes for CSARESGRVYEQYF.

The rearrangement links TRBV7-6 to TRBJ1-4; D is uncertain. The germline V gene has CDR1 SGHVS and CDR2 FNYEAQ. The CDR3 runs 14 residues. V gave up 1 base and J gave up 6 bases, with 9 bases separating them. The CDR3 nucleotides read TGTGCCAGCAGCTTAGGTCCCATTCATGAAAAACTGTTTTTT. This gives the protein CASSLGPIHEKLFF.

For the CDR3, the DNA is TGTGCCAGCAGCCCTCCCATTTACACTGAAGCTTTCTTT. Protein product: CASSPPIYTEAFF. The V gene is TRBV14, the J gene TRBJ1-1; D remains ambiguous. This CDR3 has 13 amino acids. Between the trimmed V and J ends, which lost 4 bases and 3 bases, there was a span of 9 bases. In germline, CDR1 is SGHDN, CDR2 FVKESK.

This sequence joins TRBV12-3 or TRBV12-4 and TRBJ2-2; a possible D gene is TRBD2 (5 bases). The length of the CDR3 is 16 residues. Trimming stripped 5 bases from V and 2 bases from J, with 15 bases between. This CDR3 is CASSGELWGNTGELFF. The DNA for the CDR3 is TGTGCCAGCAGTGGGGAGCTATGGGGAAACACCGGGGAGCTGTTTTTT.

This clonotype was counted a few times. The CDR3 loop reads CASRLQGGETQYF. The DNA for the CDR3 is TGTGCCAGCAGACTACAGGGAGGAGAGACCCAGTACTTC. The J gene is TRBJ2-5, the V gene TRBV6-2 or TRBV6-3; either TRBD1 or TRBD2 may fit D (6 bases each). Per the germline V gene, CDR1 is MNHEY and CDR2 is SVGEGT. The CDR3 extends over 13 amino acids. V lost 6 bases and J lost 4, with 12 bases in between.

There are many counts of this clonotype. This rearrangement joins TRBV29-1 to TRBJ2-7; weak D call: TRBD2 (5 bases). Germline V gene data show CDR1 as SQVTM and CDR2 as ANQGSEA. This CDR3 is 13 amino acids long. Deletions cut 4 bases from V and 2 bases from J, with 12 bases between. CDR3 sequence (DNA): TGCAGCGTTGGCGGCGGGCCCACCTACGAGCAGTACTTC. As protein: CSVGGGPTYEQYF.

This clonotype was detected a few times. The chain employs TRBV7-2 and TRBJ1-6; the D is unclear. This CDR3 has 14 residues. V lost 1 base to trimming and J lost 4 bases, with 5 bases between them. Germline CDR1 SGHTA, CDR2 FQGNSA. The CDR3 DNA reads as TGTGCCAGCAGCTTAGGGGTATATAATTCACCCCTCCACTTT. Amino acid sequence: CASSLGVYNSPLHF.

This clonotype is judged medium-sized. The rearrangement uses TRBV20-1 and TRBJ1-2; the D is unclear. Germline V gives CDR1 DFQATT, CDR2 SNEGSKA (reference sequence). Trimming removed 3 bases from V and 5 bases from J, with 4 bases in between. The CDR3 consists of 10 residues. The DNA of the CDR3 is TGCAGTGCTAGCCTATATGGCTACACCTTC. This encodes CSASLYGYTF.

This clonotype was picked up a small number of times. This chain joins TRBV7-2 and TRBJ1-3; a weak D match, TRBD1 (5 bases). Trimming took off 0 bases at V and 2 bases at J, with 14 bases between the two ends. CDR1 and CDR2 (germline): SGHTA, FQGNSA. CDR3 size: 17 residues. In nucleotides, the CDR3 is TGTGCCAGCAGCTTAGCTCGATGGAGAGGGGCTGGAAACACCATATATTTT. Translating it yields CASSLARWRGAGNTIYF.

The rearrangement links TRBV7-9 to TRBJ1-2, with a possible D match to TRBD1 (6 bases). V was pared by 5 bases and J by 0 bases, with 13 bases between. Germline V gives CDR1 SEHNR, CDR2 FQNEAQ (reference sequence). The CDR3 has 15 amino acids. The CDR3 is CASSTWDTSNYGYTF. The CDR3 bases are TGTGCCAGCAGCACCTGGGACACATCTAACTATGGCTACACCTTC. The complete variable domain, with remaining parts taken from reference TRBV7-9 and TRBJ1-2, reads DTGVSQNPRHKITKRGQNVTFRCDPISEHNRLYWYRQTLGQGPEFLTYFQNEAQLEKSRLLSDRFSAERPKGSFSTLEIQRTEQGDSAMYLCASSTWDTSNYGYTFGSGTRLTVV.

V and J are TRBV20-1 and TRBJ1-6; TRBD1 matches 7 bases. CDR1 and CDR2 (germline): DFQATT, SNEGSKA (reference sequence). The V segment lost 2 bases and the J segment 7 bases; nucleotides outside the gene matches: 8. The CDR3 runs 15 residues. The CDR3 DNA reads TGCAGTGCTAGAACCCTGACAGGGCAAAATTCACCCCTCCACTTT. It yields the protein CSARTLTGQNSPLHF.

The genes are TRBV7-3 and TRBJ1-3; 8 bases are shared with TRBD1. Germline CDR1 is SGHTA and CDR2 is FQGTGA. This CDR3 comprises 15 residues. With 4 bases clipped from V and 1 base from J, the junction kept 3 bases outside the gene matches. CDR3 protein: CASSSQGASGNTIYF. In DNA, the CDR3 is TGTGCCAGCAGCTCGCAGGGGGCGTCTGGAAACACCATATATTTT.

The CDR3 here is CASSLGTGFGQPQHF. The CDR3 DNA reads as TGTGCCAGCAGCTTAGGGACAGGCTTCGGGCAGCCCCAGCATTTT. V gene TRBV5-6 combines with J gene TRBJ1-5, with 8 bases aligning to TRBD1. CDR3 size: 15 residues. V was clipped by 2 bases and J by 7 bases; unmatched bases: 8. CDR1 and CDR2 from the germline V gene are SGHDT and YYEEEE.

This clonotype was observed a few times. The V and J genes are TRBV4-2 and TRBJ2-1; 8 bases map to TRBD2. This CDR3 region has 16 residues. The V gene end was trimmed by 3 bases and the J gene end by 8 bases; junction bases not matched to a gene: 12. Germline V gene data show CDR1 as LGHNA and CDR2 as YNFKEQ. CDR3 in amino acids: CASSHPLAGGMDEQFF. DNA for the CDR3: TGTGCCAGCAGCCATCCTCTAGCGGGCGGTATGGATGAGCAGTTCTTC.

Details on this clonotype: A read error is likely, as this CDR3 ends without the conserved phenylalanine or tryptophan. The chain recombines TRBV23-1 with TRBJ1-1; D is ambiguous. TRBV23-1 is an ORF, and what it does is uncertain. The ends were cut back, 3 bases at V and 1 base at J, with 6 bases in the middle. This CDR3 has 13 residues. The DNA of the CDR3 is TGCGCCAGCAGTCATTGGGCGAACACTGAAGCTTTCGTT. The encoded protein is CASSHWANTEAFV.

The V and J genes are TRBV4-3 and TRBJ1-2, with 7 bases that match TRBD1. V trimming: 0 bases; J trimming: 7 bases; junction bases outside the gene matches: 11. The CDR3 runs to 16 residues. Germline lookup yields CDR1 LGHNA and CDR2 YSLEER. CDR3 in amino acids: CASSQDGETGSFGYTF. CDR3 nucleotides: TGCGCCAGCAGCCAAGATGGGGAGACAGGGTCCTTTGGCTACACCTTC.

This clonotype was observed a handful of times. The V gene is TRBV29-1, the J gene TRBJ1-1; possible D gene TRBD1, 5 bases. CDR1 and CDR2 (germline): SQVTM, ANQGSEA. CDR3 length: 13 residues. The germline V and J ends were trimmed by 7 bases and 6 bases, with 18 bases remaining between them. CDR3 DNA sequence: TGCAGCGCCCGGGACGGGCGAGTCGCTGAAGCTTTCTTT. Translating gives CSARDGRVAEAFF.

This chain uses TRBV29-1 with TRBJ1-2; D gene unclear. Looked up from germline, CDR1 is SQVTM and CDR2 is ANQGSEA. The length of the CDR3 is 12 residues. Trimming took off 1 base at V and 6 bases at J, with 9 bases between the two ends. CDR3 loop: CSVEARWDGYTF. Here the CDR3 DNA reads TGCAGCGTTGAAGCCCGGTGGGATGGCTACACCTTC.

The CDR3 DNA follows: TGCGCCAGCAGCCCCGGACCGTCTAACTATGGCTACACCTTC. Translating it yields CASSPGPSNYGYTF. The chain employs TRBV4-3 and TRBJ1-2; D gene ambiguous. The V gene's germline CDR1 is LGHNA and CDR2 YSLEER. The CDR3 is 14 residues long. Trimming removed 4 bases from V and 0 bases from J, with 9 bases in between.

This chain uses TRBV9 with TRBJ1-2; D may be TRBD1 (5 bases). Per germline, CDR1 SGDLS and CDR2 YYNGEE. V shed 6 bases and J shed 8 bases, with 11 bases lying between them. This CDR3 contains 11 residues. CDR3 residues: CASTSGFGYTF. In DNA, the CDR3 is TGTGCCAGCACCTCAGGGTTCGGCTACACCTTC.

V and J are TRBV5-1 and TRBJ1-1; no clear D. CDR3 length: 13 amino acids. V shed 6 bases and J shed 2 bases, with 11 bases lying between them. Germline CDR1 SGHRS, CDR2 YFSETQ. This chain's CDR3 is CASISDPNTEAFF. CDR3 DNA sequence: TGCGCCAGCATCTCGGACCCCAACACTGAAGCTTTCTTT.

This chain links TRBV5-1 with TRBJ2-2, with D possibly TRBD2 on 5 matching bases. The germline V gene has CDR1 SGHRS and CDR2 YFSETQ. Trimming pared 6 bases from V and 5 bases from J, leaving 14 bases between. This CDR3 contains 14 residues. The CDR3 sequence: CASTEGDWTGELFF. For the CDR3, the DNA is TGCGCCAGCACTGAGGGCGACTGGACCGGGGAGCTGTTTTTT.

In its sample, this clonotype was seen a few times. The chain uses TRBV14 and TRBJ1-1; the match to TRBD1 covers 9 bases. The germline V gene encodes CDR1 SGHDN and CDR2 FVKESK. This CDR3 has 13 amino acids. The ends lost 5 bases at V and 5 bases at J; junction bases unmatched: 3. CDR3 in DNA: TGTGCCAGCAGCATACAGGGGGCAACTGAAGCTTTCTTT. This sequence encodes CASSIQGATEAFF.

For this clonotype: Its ends do not fully match the called genes, so a read error is possible. CDR3 protein: CASSIGIPGGNTEAFF. In DNA form, the CDR3 reads TGTGCCAGTAGTATCGGAATACCAGGGGGCAACACTGAAGCCTTCTTT. The V and J genes are TRBV19 and TRBJ1-1; 8 nucleotides agree with TRBD1. The V gene's germline CDR1 is LNHDA and CDR2 SQIVND (reference sequence). The CDR3 spans 16 residues.

This clonotype has at least ten counts. V and J are TRBV11-1 and TRBJ2-3, with no clear D. Trimming left V 5 bases short and J 0 bases short, with 15 bases between. The CDR3 contains 16 residues. Germline CDR1 and CDR2: SGHAT and FQDESV (reference sequence). CDR3 in DNA: TGTGCCAGCAGCCTGTGGACGGCCTTTAGCACAGATACGCAGTATTTT. It codes for CASSLWTAFSTDTQYF.

The chain employs TRBV7-6 and TRBJ2-3; 7 nucleotides match TRBD1. The germline V gene encodes CDR1 SGHVS and CDR2 FNYEAQ. The CDR3 consists of 14 residues. V was clipped by 5 bases and J by 2 bases; unmatched bases: 4. CDR3 amino acids: CASSTGQATDTQYF. CDR3 in DNA: TGTGCCAGCAGCACCGGACAGGCCACAGATACGCAGTATTTT.

The chain combines TRBV6-5 with TRBJ1-3, with TRBD1 matching 8 bases. The CDR3 length is 17 residues. Germline V gene lookup returns CDR1 MNHEY and CDR2 SVGAGI. The junction had 12 bases not matched to a gene; V was cut back by 0 bases and J by 8 bases. For the CDR3, the DNA is TGTGCCAGCAGTTACTCGGGGACAGGAACTTTCGGATACACCATATATTTT. Encoded protein: CASSYSGTGTFGYTIYF.

This rearrangement joins TRBV11-3 to TRBJ2-7; possibly TRBD1 or TRBD2 for D (5 bases each). The germline V and J ends were trimmed by 6 bases and 4 bases, with 13 bases remaining between them. Germline V gene data show CDR1 as SGHNT and CDR2 as YENEEA. This CDR3 comprises 13 residues. The CDR3 loop is CASSLGGEYEQYF. In DNA form, the CDR3 reads TGTGCCAGCAGTCTTGGGGGTGAATACGAGCAGTACTTC.

In DNA, the CDR3 is TGTGCCAGTAGTCCTGGACAGGGGCCTAACGGGGAGCTGTTTTTT. Its translation: CASSPGQGPNGELFF. The genes are TRBV19 and TRBJ2-2; 9 bases map to TRBD1. The CDR3 runs 15 residues. Germline lookup yields CDR1 LNHDA and CDR2 SQIVND (reference sequence). The ends lost 5 bases at V and 7 bases at J; junction bases unmatched: 8.